Given below is one T cell receptor beta chain in context. This specimen comes from a study of shared clonotypes between healthy human individuals. TCRdb's table, derived via immunoSEQ multiplex PCR, lists solely in-frame clones and lacks some. The repertoire holds approximately 1.5 million clones, with 97% to 99% as singletons. Deletions cut 0 bases from V and 3 bases from J, with 16 bases between. The CDR3 spans 17 residues. Germline V gene lookup returns CDR1 SGHDT and CDR2 YYEEEE. The receptor was isolated from a young man in good health. J is TRBJ2-1 and V is TRBV5-6; no clear D gene. The sample was naive CD4+ T cells sorted from blood. Noted subset: CD45RA+ positively selected. The CDR3 region is CASSLDGRLLNYNEQFF. DNA for the CDR3: TGTGCCAGCAGCTTGGATGGCAGGCTACTAAACTACAATGAGCAGTTCTTC.